The clone carrying this T cell receptor beta chain was found a few times. The antigen is not known. The sample comes from a study of T-cell memory formation after mild COVID-19. Study observations and caveats: Contracting clones, day 15 to 85, had balanced CD4/CD8, and later expanders favored CD4+. Contracting CD4+ clones were located mainly in CM and EM, and CD8+ clones in EMRA. Whether day 37 second-wave clones are SARS-CoV-2-specific was not confirmed.

CDR3 size: 15 residues. Germline loops: CDR1 LNHDA, CDR2 SQIVND (reference sequence). V gave up 1 base and J gave up 5 bases; unmatched junction bases: 5. The 5'RACE method, run with constant-segment primers, produced TCR alpha and TCR beta cDNA libraries (carrying sample barcodes and UMIs). A single record per CDR3 protein comes from TCRdb applying MiXCR to the 5' RACE reads. The sample records approximately 440,000 distinct CDR3 sequences, around 19% being singletons. The sample taken for sequencing was PBMCs or a T cell subset sorted from them (not recorded which). This chain links TRBV19 with TRBJ2-7, with TRBD2 identical over 10 bases. This clonotype was obtained from an adult woman who had mild COVID-19 (a few samples of this study predate the infection). Cell type and time point are not known. The DNA of the CDR3 is TGTGCCAGTAGTATAGTGGCTAGCGGGAGTAACGAGCAGTACTTC. Translating it yields CASSIVASGSNEQYF.